The clone carrying this TCR beta chain was seen a few times. Antigen specificity is unknown. Specified treatment: roughly nine-day PBMC culture with coronavirus spike peptide pools or control peptides (ViraFEST assay). Investigators obtained the unexposed donor's CD4+ T cells before the COVID-19 pandemic (2011-2018). Probes of unexposed-donor CD4+ T cells used SARS-CoV-2 S/N and four cold-coronavirus spikes (cells permitting). This specimen comes from a study of vaccination and CD4 T cells after COVID-19. Study in general: Overlapping peptides of the spike proteins of SARS-CoV-2, HCoV-NL63, HCoV-OC43 and HCoV-229E were used for cell stimulation.

The Oncomine TCR Beta short-read assay sequenced DNA from cultured CD4+ T cells. Genomic DNA was taken out of cultured CD4+ T cells by extraction. TCRdb re-derived calls from the PCR reads in MiXCR, one entry per CDR3 protein. The sample shows over 9,000 distinct CDR3 sequences, 30% to 35% of them seen only once. This CDR3 has 16 residues. The ends lost 3 bases at V and 3 bases at J; junction bases unmatched: 8. Germline CDR1 and CDR2: ENHRY and SYGVKD. The TCR originated in a human donor in good health. The sample was CD4+ T cells from blood, cultured in vitro. This chain links TRBV10-3 with TRBJ2-1, with TRBD2 matching over 7 bases. In DNA form, the CDR3 reads TGTGCCATCAGTGACACCGGGACTACTGTCTACAATGAGCAGTTCTTC. Translating it yields CAISDTGTTVYNEQFF.